This T cell receptor (beta chain) was sequenced in a study of circulating tumor DNA in untreated peripheral T-cell lymphoma. The data were produced by immunoSEQ multiplex PCR, yet TCRdb's version contains in-frame clones alone and is incomplete. This table holds about 2,500 clones, 82% found once. CDR1 and CDR2 from the germline V gene are SGHNT and YENEEA. V was shortened by 1 base and J by 8 bases, with 17 bases between the two germline ends. The CDR3 totals 16 residues. The J gene is TRBJ1-4, the V gene TRBV11-3; D unclear. Sequenced input: tumor tissue. The sequence came from a human donor with peripheral T-cell lymphoma. This CDR3 is CASSLGANSKGEKLFF. The CDR3 DNA reads as TGTGCCAGCAGCTTAGGGGCTAATTCAAAAGGCGAAAAACTGTTTTTT.